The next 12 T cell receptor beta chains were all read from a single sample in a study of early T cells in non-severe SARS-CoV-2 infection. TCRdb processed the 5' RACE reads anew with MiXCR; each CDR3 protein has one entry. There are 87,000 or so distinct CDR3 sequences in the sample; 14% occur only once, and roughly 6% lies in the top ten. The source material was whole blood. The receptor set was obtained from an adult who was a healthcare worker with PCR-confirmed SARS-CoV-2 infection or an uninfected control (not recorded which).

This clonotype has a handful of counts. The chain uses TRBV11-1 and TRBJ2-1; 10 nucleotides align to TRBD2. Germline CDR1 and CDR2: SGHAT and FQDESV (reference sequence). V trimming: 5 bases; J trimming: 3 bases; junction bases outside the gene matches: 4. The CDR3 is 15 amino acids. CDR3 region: CASSPGTSDYNEQFF. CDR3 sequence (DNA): TGTGCCAGCAGCCCAGGGACTAGCGACTACAATGAGCAGTTCTTC.

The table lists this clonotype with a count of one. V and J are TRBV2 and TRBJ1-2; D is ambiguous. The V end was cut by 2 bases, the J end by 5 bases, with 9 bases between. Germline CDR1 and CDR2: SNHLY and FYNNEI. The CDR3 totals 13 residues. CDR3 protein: CASSERETYGYTF. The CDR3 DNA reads TGTGCCAGCAGTGAACGGGAAACGTATGGCTACACCTTC.

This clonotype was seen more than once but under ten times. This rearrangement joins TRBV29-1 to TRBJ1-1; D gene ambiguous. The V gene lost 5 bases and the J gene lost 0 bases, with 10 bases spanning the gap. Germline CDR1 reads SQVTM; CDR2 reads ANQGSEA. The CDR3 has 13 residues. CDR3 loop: CSVCPAVNTEAFF. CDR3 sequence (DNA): TGCAGCGTTTGTCCGGCGGTGAACACTGAAGCTTTCTTT. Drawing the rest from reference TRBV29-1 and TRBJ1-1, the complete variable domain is SAVISQKPSRDICQRGTSLTIQCQVDSQVTMMFWYRQQPGQSLTLIATANQGSEATYESGFVIDKFPISRPNLTFSTLTVSNMSPEDSSIYLCSVCPAVNTEAFFGQGTRLTVV.

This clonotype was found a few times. As DNA, the CDR3 is TGTGCCAGCAGCTCCTATTTCGGGATCCAAGAGACCCAGTACTTC. Residues: CASSSYFGIQETQYF. The chain recombines TRBV5-6 with TRBJ2-5; a weak D match, TRBD2 (5 bases). CDR1 SGHDT and CDR2 YYEEEE come from the germline V gene. This CDR3 has 15 amino acids. The V and J ends lost 3 bases and 1 base respectively, with 13 bases between them.

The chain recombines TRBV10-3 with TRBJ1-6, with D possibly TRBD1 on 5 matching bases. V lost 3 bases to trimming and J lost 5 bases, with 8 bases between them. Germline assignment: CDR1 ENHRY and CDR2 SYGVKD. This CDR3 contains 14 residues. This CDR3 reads CAISDRANNSPLHF. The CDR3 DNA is TGTGCCATCAGTGACAGGGCAAATAATTCACCCCTCCACTTT.

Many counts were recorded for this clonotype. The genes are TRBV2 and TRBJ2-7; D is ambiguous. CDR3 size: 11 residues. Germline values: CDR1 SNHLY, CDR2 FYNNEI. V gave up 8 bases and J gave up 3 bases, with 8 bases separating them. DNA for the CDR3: TGTGCCAGCCTGACCGGCTACGAGCAGTACTTC. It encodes CASLTGYEQYF.

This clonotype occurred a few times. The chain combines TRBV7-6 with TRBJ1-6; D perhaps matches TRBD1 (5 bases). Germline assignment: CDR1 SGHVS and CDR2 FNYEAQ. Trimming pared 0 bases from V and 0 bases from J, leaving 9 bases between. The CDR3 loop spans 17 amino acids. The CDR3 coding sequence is TGTGCCAGCAGCTTAGCGGCAGGGATCTCCTATAATTCACCCCTCCACTTT. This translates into CASSLAAGISYNSPLHF.

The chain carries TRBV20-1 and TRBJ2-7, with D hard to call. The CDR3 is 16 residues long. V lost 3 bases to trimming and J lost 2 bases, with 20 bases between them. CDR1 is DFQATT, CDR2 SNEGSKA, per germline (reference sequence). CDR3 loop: CSASSNKVGRTYEQYF. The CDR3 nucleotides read TGCAGTGCTAGTTCAAATAAGGTTGGCAGGACCTACGAGCAGTACTTC.

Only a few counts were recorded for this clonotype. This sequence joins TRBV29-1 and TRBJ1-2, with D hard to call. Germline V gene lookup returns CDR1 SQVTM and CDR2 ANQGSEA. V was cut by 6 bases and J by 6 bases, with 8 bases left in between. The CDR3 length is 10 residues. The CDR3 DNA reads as TGCAGCGTCGCAAGCGATGGCTACACCTTC. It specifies CSVASDGYTF.

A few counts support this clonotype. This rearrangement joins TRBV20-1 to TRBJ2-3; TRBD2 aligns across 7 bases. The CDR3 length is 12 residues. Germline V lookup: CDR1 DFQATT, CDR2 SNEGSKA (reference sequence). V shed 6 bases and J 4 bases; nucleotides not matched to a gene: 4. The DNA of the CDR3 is TGCAGTGCGGGGAGCGGGGCAGATACGCAGTATTTT. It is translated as CSAGSGADTQYF.

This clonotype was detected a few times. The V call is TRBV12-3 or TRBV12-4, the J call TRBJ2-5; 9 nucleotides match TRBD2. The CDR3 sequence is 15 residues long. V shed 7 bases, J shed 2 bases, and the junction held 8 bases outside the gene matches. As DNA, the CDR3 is TGTGCCAGCAAGATTAGCGGGGGCACACAAGAGACCCAGTACTTC. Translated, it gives CASKISGGTQETQYF.

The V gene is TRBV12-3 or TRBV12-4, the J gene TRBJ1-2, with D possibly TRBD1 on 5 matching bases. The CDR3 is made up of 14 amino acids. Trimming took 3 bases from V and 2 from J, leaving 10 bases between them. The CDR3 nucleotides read TGTGCCAGCAGTTTCGCACAGGCGAACTATGGCTACACCTTC. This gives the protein CASSFAQANYGYTF.